The 13 T cell receptor beta chains listed next were all sequenced from one sample in a study of naive CD8 T cells in extremely preterm neonates. Findings and caveats of the study: Preterm CDR3s were shorter than older groups', with fewer N additions and less trimming.

Preterm samples came from extremely preterm deliveries at roughly 21-28 weeks. The data were produced by immunoSEQ multiplex PCR, yet TCRdb's version contains in-frame clones alone and is incomplete. Of some 4,800 clones listed, nearly 95% are singletons. No antigen is known for these receptors. Sample: naive CD8+ T cells from cord blood. Source of these receptors: a boy who was born preterm.

The chain is built from TRBV4-2 and TRBJ2-7; D could derive from TRBD1 or TRBD2 (5 bases each). Germline V CDR1 and CDR2: LGHNA, YNFKEQ. V lost 0 bases to trimming and J lost 5 bases, with 29 bases between them. CDR3 size: 20 residues. The CDR3 protein is CASSQETVRGRQVSYHEQYF. The CDR3 bases are TGTGCCAGCAGCCAAGAGACTGTTCGGGGACGGCAAGTATCGTACCACGAGCAGTACTTC.

V is TRBV7-2 and J is TRBJ2-7, with 10 nucleotides matching TRBD1. Germline-derived CDR1 and CDR2 are SGHTA and FQGNSA. CDR3 length: 15 amino acids. J lost 2 bases, V lost 5 bases, and 6 bases had no gene match. The CDR3 here is CASSADRGGPYEQYF. The DNA for the CDR3 is TGTGCCAGCAGCGCGGACAGGGGGGGACCCTACGAGCAGTACTTC.

V gene TRBV4-1 combines with J gene TRBJ2-7; TRBD2 matches 7 bases. There are 14 residues in the CDR3. Germline V gene sequence: CDR1 MGHRA, CDR2 YSYEKL. After removal of 0 bases from V and 7 bases from J, the junction contained 6 bases not matched to a gene. CDR3 coding DNA: TGCGCCAGCAGCCAAGACCTACTAGCGCTTGAGCAGTACTTC. It translates to CASSQDLLALEQYF.

This clone is a singleton in its sample. CDR3: CASSFRGLAGVYNEQFF. The CDR3 DNA reads TGTGCCAGCAGTTTCCGAGGACTAGCGGGAGTCTACAATGAGCAGTTCTTC. The chain uses TRBV27 and TRBJ2-1; 13 nucleotides match TRBD2. Trimming took 3 bases from V and 3 from J; bases not matched to a gene: 5. CDR3 size: 17 residues. The germline V gene encodes CDR1 MNHEY and CDR2 SMNVEV (reference sequence).

This clone was picked up a small number of times. The chain carries TRBV7-9 and TRBJ2-7; no clear D gene. V was shortened by 5 bases and J by 0 bases, with 2 bases between the two germline ends. CDR3 length: 11 amino acids. Germline lookup yields CDR1 SEHNR and CDR2 FQNEAQ (reference sequence). Here the CDR3 reads CASSTSYEQYF. The DNA for the CDR3 is TGTGCCAGCAGCACCTCCTACGAGCAGTACTTC.

V gene TRBV19 combines with J gene TRBJ1-6; D ambiguous. Trimming left V 3 bases short and J 3 bases short, with 12 bases between. Germline-derived CDR1 and CDR2 are LNHDA and SQIVND (reference sequence). CDR3 length: 16 residues. This chain's CDR3 is CASSMTRDYYNSPLHF. As DNA, the CDR3 is TGTGCCAGTAGTATGACGCGGGATTACTATAATTCACCCCTCCACTTT.

The chain is built from TRBV28 and TRBJ2-4; 14 positions match TRBD2. Germline values: CDR1 MDHEN, CDR2 SYDVKM. The CDR3 loop spans 18 amino acids. With V trimmed by 5 bases and J by 0 bases, 6 bases remained unmatched. The CDR3 region is CASSPGTSGRIAKNIQYF. CDR3 in DNA: TGTGCCAGCAGTCCCGGGACTAGCGGGAGAATAGCCAAAAACATTCAGTACTTC.

The chain has TRBV9 and TRBJ2-1; 7 bases are a match to TRBD1. Unmatched junction bases numbered 0, after V lost 0 bases and J lost 0 bases. The CDR3 is 15 residues long. Germline CDR1 reads SGDLS; CDR2 reads YYNGEE. Here the CDR3 reads CASSVGDSSYNEQFF. The CDR3 DNA reads as TGTGCCAGCAGCGTAGGGGACAGCTCCTACAATGAGCAGTTCTTC.

This clone was found once. V and J are TRBV6-9 and TRBJ2-7; TRBD2 agrees at 7 bases. Germline trimming cut 5 bases from V and 9 bases from J; bases unmatched to any gene: 10. The CDR3 runs 13 residues. In germline, CDR1 is MNHGY, CDR2 SVAAGI. The CDR3 sequence is CASSGGSPKAQYF. The CDR3 DNA sequence: TGTGCCAGCAGTGGCGGGAGTCCTAAGGCGCAGTACTTC.

This clone was detected only once. CDR3 bases: TGCGCCAGCAGCAAGGGGACAGGGCCGACCTACGAGCAGTACTTC. Encoded protein: CASSKGTGPTYEQYF. The chain employs TRBV5-1 and TRBJ2-7; 9 nucleotides line up with TRBD1. V was clipped by 4 bases and J by 2 bases; unmatched bases: 7. Looked up from germline, CDR1 is SGHRS and CDR2 is YFSETQ. The CDR3 consists of 15 residues.

This sequence joins TRBV30 and TRBJ1-1; D is unresolved. Trimming removed 1 base from V and 0 bases from J, with 6 bases in between. CDR1 is GTSNPN, CDR2 SVGIG, per germline (reference sequence). The CDR3 contains 13 residues. The CDR3 sequence: CAWSEGLNTEAFF. The DNA for the CDR3 is TGTGCCTGGAGTGAGGGTCTGAACACTGAAGCTTTCTTT.

DNA for the CDR3: TGTGCCAGGAGCGGAGTCCTCACAGATACGCAGTATTTT. Translation gives CARSGVLTDTQYF. The V gene is TRBV2, the J gene TRBJ2-3, with D perhaps matching TRBD2 (5 bases). V lost 9 bases to trimming and J lost 2 bases, with 12 bases between them. The germline CDR1 and CDR2 sequences are SNHLY and FYNNEI. This CDR3 contains 13 residues.

The chain recombines TRBV29-1 with TRBJ2-7, with 15 bases fitting TRBD2. The CDR3 sequence is 16 residues long. In germline, CDR1 is SQVTM, CDR2 ANQGSEA. The J segment lost 4 bases and the V segment lost 2 bases, leaving 6 bases of the junction unmatched. The DNA for the CDR3 is TGCAGCGTTGAAACGGTCGGGACTAGCGGGAGGTACGAGCAGTACTTC. Residues: CSVETVGTSGRYEQYF.